Detailed here is one TCR beta chain. The study assigned cohorts using participant-reported clinical history. Two negative PCRs, clearance, or symptom resolution characterized the recovered Cohort 3 donors. Trimming at V came to 4 bases and at J to 13 bases, leaving 9 bases not matched to a gene. Germline values: CDR1 SGDLS, CDR2 YYNGEE. This CDR3 has 14 amino acids. Sequencing was performed with immunoSEQ multiplex PCR; in TCRdb, only in-frame clones are kept and a portion is missing. Of roughly 300,000 clones in the sample, around 87% were seen once. These data originate in a study of blood T cell repertoires in COVID-19.

This receptor was taken from a woman aged 25-40 years who had recovered from COVID-19. The sample taken for sequencing was PBMCs or T cells enriched from blood (not recorded which). V is TRBV9 and J is TRBJ1-6; 9 bases line up with TRBD1. The CDR3, as DNA: TGTGCCAGCAGCTCGCCGGGACAGGGAATCCCCCTCCACTTT. Its translation is CASSSPGQGIPLHF.